The T cell receptor (beta chain) under discussion was sequenced for a study of T-cell memory formation after mild COVID-19. For the study at large: Clusters were largely donor specific.

It was 5'RACE with constant-segment primers that produced the TCR alpha and TCR beta cDNA libraries, which carried sample barcodes and UMIs. MiXCR, run by TCRdb on the 5' RACE reads, gives a single entry per CDR3 protein. The profile covers roughly 29,000 distinct CDR3 sequences, with 7.4% appearing a single time and around an eighth taken by the ten largest. The CDR3 has 15 residues. V shed 2 bases and J shed 5 bases, with 14 bases lying between them. Germline loops: CDR1 SEHNR, CDR2 FQNEAQ (reference sequence). This clonotype was picked up many times. V and J are TRBV7-9 and TRBJ2-3; no reliable D call. The sequence was obtained from an adult woman who had mild COVID-19 (a few samples of this study predate the infection). Cell type and time point are not known. The sample consisted of PBMCs or a T cell subset sorted from them (not recorded which). The CDR3 bases are TGTGCCAGCAGCTTATTCGACGGACCTGGAGATACGCAGTATTTT. It yields the protein CASSLFDGPGDTQYF.